A single sample gave rise to the 30 T cell receptor beta chains below, sequenced in a study of blood T cells in healthy people across ages. Primers used in a second PCR of about 7 to 11 cycles were a sample-barcoded 5' primer and a J-beta primer mix. In TCRdb, the 5' RACE reads were re-called with MiXCR into one record per CDR3 protein. This table has some 1.5 million distinct CDR3 sequences, 28% appearing once. Input material: blood. These receptors came from a woman between 25 and 40 years old in good health.

In its sample, this clonotype was seen many times. The chain links TRBV29-1 to TRBJ2-3; possibly TRBD1 for D (6 bases). The germline V gene encodes CDR1 SQVTM and CDR2 ANQGSEA. CDR3 length equals 14 residues. Between the trimmed V and J ends, which lost 8 bases and 2 bases, there was a span of 17 bases. The CDR3 nucleotides are TGCAGCATTACCGCTGACAGGCCCACAGATACGCAGTATTTT. This gives the protein CSITADRPTDTQYF.

This clonotype came up many times. The V call is TRBV20-1, the J call TRBJ2-1, with 13 bases that match TRBD2. Germline V lookup: CDR1 DFQATT, CDR2 SNEGSKA (reference sequence). The CDR3 extends over 16 amino acids. V shed 6 bases and J 10 bases; nucleotides not matched to a gene: 15. The CDR3 coding sequence is TGCAGTGCCCGCGGTGGGACTAGCGGGACCACAGGGGAGCAGTTCTTC. Its translation is CSARGGTSGTTGEQFF.

About this clonotype itself: A read error may be the cause here, since a much bigger clone is one base away. This chain joins TRBV10-3 and TRBJ2-7; 10 positions match TRBD2. This CDR3 has 14 residues. Germline assignment: CDR1 ENHRY and CDR2 SYGVKD. CDR3 DNA: TGTGTCATCAGTGCTAGCGGGAGAGAAAACGAGCAGTACTTC. Residues: CVISASGRENEQYF.

The CDR3 DNA reads as TGTGCCAGCCTCCCCCCGGGGTCTAGCACAGATACGCAGTATTTT. It specifies CASLPPGSSTDTQYF. V and J are TRBV6-2 or TRBV6-3 and TRBJ2-3, with a tentative D call TRBD2 (5 bases). V lost 8 bases and J lost 0, with 15 bases in between. The CDR3 contains 15 residues. Germline CDR1 MNHEY, CDR2 SVGEGT.

The chain combines TRBV3-1 with TRBJ2-1; D remains unclear. CDR3 length: 13 amino acids. The V gene lost 4 bases and the J gene lost 5 bases, with 9 bases spanning the gap. Germline values: CDR1 LGHDT, CDR2 YNNKEL (reference sequence). The CDR3 protein is CASSPSRDNEQFF. DNA of the CDR3: TGTGCCAGCAGCCCATCTAGGGACAATGAGCAGTTCTTC.

The genes are TRBV7-3 and TRBJ2-1, with 8 bases fitting TRBD2. Germline CDR1 is SGHTA and CDR2 is FQGTGA. J gave up 9 bases and V 3 bases, and 13 bases lay outside the gene matches. The CDR3 totals 16 residues. CDR3 DNA: TGTGCCAGCAGCTTTTGGTCTTCGGGGGGGCAGGGTGAGCAGTTCTTC. Translating it yields CASSFWSSGGQGEQFF. The whole variable domain, remainder taken from reference TRBV7-3 and TRBJ2-1, is GAGVSQTPSNKVTEKGKYVELRCDPISGHTALYWYRQSLGQGPEFLIYFQGTGAADDSGLPNDRFFAVRPEGSVSTLKIQRTERGDSAVYLCASSFWSSGGQGEQFFGPGTRLTVL.

In its sample, this clonotype was seen many times. The chain joins TRBV28 to TRBJ2-5; D is unclear. Trimming removed 6 bases at V and 1 base at J, with 9 bases between. The germline V gene has CDR1 MDHEN and CDR2 SYDVKM. The CDR3 length is 13 residues. CDR3 sequence (DNA): TGTGCCAGCAGCATGAACATCCAAGAGACCCAGTACTTC. Translation: CASSMNIQETQYF.

This clonotype has more than one count but fewer than ten. J is TRBJ1-1 and V is TRBV2; 9 bases align to TRBD1. CDR3 length equals 14 residues. Germline V gene lookup returns CDR1 SNHLY and CDR2 FYNNEI. The ends lost 7 bases at V and 2 bases at J; junction bases unmatched: 5. CDR3 residues: CASTPGQGNTEAFF. The CDR3 nucleotides read TGTGCCAGCACTCCGGGACAGGGAAACACTGAAGCTTTCTTT.

This clonotype was detected a few times. This chain joins TRBV4-1 and TRBJ1-5; 7 bases map to TRBD1. This CDR3 is 18 amino acids long. The V and J ends lost 1 base and 2 bases, in that order; junction bases with no gene match: 11. Per germline, CDR1 MGHRA and CDR2 YSYEKL. CDR3: CASSQALPRGPGNQPQHF. Written as DNA, the CDR3 is TGCGCCAGCAGCCAAGCCCTCCCGAGGGGGCCGGGCAATCAGCCCCAGCATTTT.

This clonotype was recorded many times. The chain links TRBV7-9 to TRBJ2-5, with TRBD1 matching 8 bases. The V gene's germline CDR1 is SEHNR and CDR2 FQNEAQ (reference sequence). After removal of 4 bases from V and 4 bases from J, the junction contained 11 bases not matched to a gene. The CDR3 spans 16 residues. Written as DNA, the CDR3 is TGTGCCAGCAGCTCTCAAGGACAGGGTGGCGGAGAGACCCAGTACTTC. Its protein product is CASSSQGQGGGETQYF.

The V and J genes are TRBV6-2 or TRBV6-3 and TRBJ2-2; weak D call: TRBD2 (5 bases). Between the trimmed V and J ends, which lost 5 bases and 4 bases, there was a span of 20 bases. CDR3 size: 17 residues. CDR1 is MNHEY, CDR2 SVGEGT, per germline. In nucleotides, the CDR3 is TGTGCCAGCAGTCCTTATCGCGACGGGGAAACCACCGGGGAGCTGTTTTTT. Translated: CASSPYRDGETTGELFF.

This clonotype was seen a few times. The CDR3 spells CASSSRTGTEAFF. The CDR3 DNA is TGTGCCAGCAGCTCCAGGACAGGAACTGAAGCTTTCTTT. The V and J genes are TRBV7-3 and TRBJ1-1; TRBD1 matches 7 bases. The CDR3 spans 13 residues. CDR1 SGHTA and CDR2 FQGTGA come from the germline V gene. The V gene end was trimmed by 4 bases and the J gene end by 5 bases; junction bases not matched to a gene: 4.

This clonotype appeared a few times. This chain's CDR3 is CASSPGGTQTRQETQYF. Here the CDR3 DNA reads TGTGCCAGCAGCCCGGGGGGCACCCAAACGCGGCAAGAGACCCAGTACTTC. The rearrangement joins TRBV12-3 or TRBV12-4 to TRBJ2-5; possible D gene TRBD2, 7 bases. Trimming left V 6 bases short and J 2 bases short, with 22 bases between. The CDR3 runs 17 residues.

This clonotype was seen just once. A much larger clone differs from this one at a single base, so this may be a read error. This rearrangement joins TRBV29-1 to TRBJ1-2; D not certain. Looked up from germline, CDR1 is SQVTM and CDR2 is ANQGSEA. CDR3 length: 12 residues. Trimming pared 0 bases from V and 5 bases from J, leaving 7 bases between. The chain's CDR3 is CSVEDVQYGYTF. The DNA of the CDR3 is TGCAGCGTTGAAGATGTACAGTATGGCTACACCTTC.

The chain carries TRBV7-2 and TRBJ1-1; D may be TRBD1 (6 bases). The CDR3 runs to 12 residues. Per germline, CDR1 SGHTA and CDR2 FQGNSA. The V and J ends lost 5 bases and 13 bases respectively, with 17 bases between them. For the CDR3, the DNA is TGTGCCAGCAGCCCAAGGGGGTTAGGGGGTTTCTTT. It specifies CASSPRGLGGFF.

This clonotype was detected a few times. Just one base apart from a much larger clone, this may be a read error. The chain links TRBV20-1 to TRBJ2-1, with TRBD2 matching 14 bases. The J call may be wrong; the DNA end is better matched by TRBJ2-7. CDR3 size: 18 residues. Germline values: CDR1 DFQATT, CDR2 SNEGSKA (reference sequence). Written as DNA, the CDR3 is TGCAGTGCTAACCCGGGACTAGCGGGAGCCAGCTCCTACAATGAGCAGTACTTC. It translates to CSANPGLAGASSYNEQYF.

The genes are TRBV20-1 and TRBJ2-1; D gene ambiguous. CDR1 is DFQATT, CDR2 SNEGSKA, per germline (reference sequence). The CDR3 runs to 13 residues. V lost 1 base and J lost 5, with 9 bases in between. The CDR3 coding sequence is TGCAGTGCTAGAGGGCCCAACAACAATGAGCAGTTCTTC. Encoded protein: CSARGPNNNEQFF.

A word on this clonotype: Since a much larger clone is just one base distant, this may be a read error. The chain has TRBV29-1 and TRBJ1-2; TRBD1 is a possible D gene (6 bases). V was cut by 4 bases and J by 2 bases, with 11 bases left in between. This CDR3 region has 13 residues. Germline V gives CDR1 SQVTM, CDR2 ANQGSEA. The CDR3 region has the DNA TGCAGCGTTGCCCTCGGGACAAACTATGGCTACACCTTC. Protein product: CSVALGTNYGYTF.

The chain uses TRBV12-3 or TRBV12-4 and TRBJ2-7, with D possibly TRBD1 on 6 matching bases. This CDR3 is 14 amino acids long. Between the trimmed V and J ends, which lost 4 bases and 7 bases, there was a span of 17 bases. CDR3 loop: CASSSTGQDSEQYF. The CDR3 DNA reads TGTGCCAGCAGTTCCACAGGGCAGGATTCAGAGCAGTACTTC.

V usage is TRBV6-2 or TRBV6-3 and J usage is TRBJ2-5, with a weak D call TRBD2 (6 bases). The ends were cut back, 6 bases at V and 5 bases at J, with 16 bases in the middle. Germline V CDR1 and CDR2: MNHEY, SVGEGT. There are 14 residues in the CDR3. The CDR3 sequence is CASSPTWRAETQYF. In DNA form, the CDR3 reads TGTGCCAGCAGCCCTACTTGGAGGGCGGAGACCCAGTACTTC.

The V call is TRBV7-2, the J call TRBJ2-7, with a tentative D call TRBD1 (5 bases). The V gene lost 5 bases and the J gene lost 1 base, with 15 bases spanning the gap. The germline CDR1 and CDR2 sequences are SGHTA and FQGNSA. The CDR3 sequence is 15 residues long. This chain's CDR3 is CASSPGRDGSYEQYF. The CDR3 DNA reads as TGTGCCAGCAGCCCTGGCAGGGATGGGTCCTACGAGCAGTACTTC.

The V call is TRBV6-1, the J call TRBJ1-5; possibly TRBD1 for D (5 bases). The CDR3 length is 13 residues. Per germline, CDR1 MNHNS and CDR2 SASEGT. The V and J ends lost 11 bases and 6 bases respectively, with 17 bases between them. This CDR3 reads CAAAQGSGQPQHF. The CDR3 DNA reads as TGTGCCGCAGCCCAGGGATCTGGTCAGCCCCAGCATTTT.

This clonotype was counted a few times. This sequence joins TRBV20-1 and TRBJ1-5; no clear D. V gave up 3 bases and J gave up 5 bases, with 17 bases separating them. CDR1 and CDR2 (germline): DFQATT, SNEGSKA (reference sequence). The CDR3 has 15 residues. The CDR3, as DNA: TGCAGTGCTAGGCCGGCCGGAGCCCGGGATCAGCCCCAGCATTTT. It codes for CSARPAGARDQPQHF.

This clonotype was counted a few times. One end of the junction varies from germline; a read error may be responsible. This chain links TRBV28 with TRBJ2-2; D unclear. The CDR3 covers 12 residues. CDR1 is MDHEN and CDR2 is SYDVKM in the germline V gene. The CDR3 reads CASRPNTGELFF. The DNA for the CDR3 is TGCGCCAGCAGGCCCAACACCGGGGAGCTGTTTTTT.

On this clonotype: Germline is not matched at one junction end, which may reflect a read error. The J gene is TRBJ1-1, the V gene TRBV27; D is unclear. The CDR3 contains 15 residues. CDR1 MNHEY and CDR2 SMNVEV come from the germline V gene (reference sequence). The CDR3 DNA is TGTGCCAGTAGTTTATATGAGGGATTGAACACTGAAGCTTTCTTT. Amino acids: CASSLYEGLNTEAFF.

The chain combines TRBV6-2 or TRBV6-3 with TRBJ1-4, with D perhaps matching TRBD1 (6 bases). The CDR3 sequence is 14 residues long. CDR1 is MNHEY and CDR2 is SVGEGT in the germline V gene. Between the trimmed V and J ends, which lost 5 bases and 6 bases, there was a span of 13 bases. As DNA, the CDR3 is TGTGCCAGCAGTCAACAGGGATCGTATGAAAAACTGTTTTTT. Protein sequence: CASSQQGSYEKLFF.

This rearrangement joins TRBV10-3 to TRBJ2-1, with D maybe TRBD1 (6 bases). CDR3 length equals 13 residues. Trimming removed 10 bases at V and 5 bases at J, with 15 bases between. CDR1 ENHRY and CDR2 SYGVKD come from the germline V gene. CDR3 loop: CATTGQPNNEQFF. In nucleotides, the CDR3 is TGTGCCACCACAGGACAGCCAAACAATGAGCAGTTCTTC.

Remarks on this clonotype: An end of the junction does not agree with germline; a read error may underlie this. The V and J genes are TRBV11-2 and TRBJ2-5; 12 nucleotides line up with TRBD2. TRBJ2-7 explains the end of the DNA better; the J call may be wrong. The CDR3 loop spans 15 amino acids. CDR1 and CDR2 (germline): SGHAT, FQNNGV. DNA of the CDR3: TGTACCAGCAGCTCTGGACTAGCGGGGACCTACGAGCAGTACTTC. It translates to CTSSSGLAGTYEQYF.

The chain employs TRBV6-2 or TRBV6-3 and TRBJ2-3; 7 nucleotides match TRBD2. In germline, CDR1 is MNHEY, CDR2 SVGEGT. This CDR3 comprises 13 residues. The V gene end was trimmed by 5 bases and the J gene end by 6 bases; junction bases not matched to a gene: 5. The DNA for the CDR3 is TGTGCCAGCAGTACGACGGGAGGTGATACGCAGTATTTT. Translating gives CASSTTGGDTQYF.

V gene TRBV20-1 combines with J gene TRBJ2-7; D is uncertain. Trimming shortened V by 0 bases and J by 2 bases, and 11 bases separated the two germline ends. The length of the CDR3 is 14 residues. CDR1 is DFQATT and CDR2 is SNEGSKA in the germline V gene (reference sequence). The CDR3 DNA sequence: TGCAGTGCTAGAGACTTCCAAGCCGCCTACGAGCAGTACTTC. The encoded protein is CSARDFQAAYEQYF.